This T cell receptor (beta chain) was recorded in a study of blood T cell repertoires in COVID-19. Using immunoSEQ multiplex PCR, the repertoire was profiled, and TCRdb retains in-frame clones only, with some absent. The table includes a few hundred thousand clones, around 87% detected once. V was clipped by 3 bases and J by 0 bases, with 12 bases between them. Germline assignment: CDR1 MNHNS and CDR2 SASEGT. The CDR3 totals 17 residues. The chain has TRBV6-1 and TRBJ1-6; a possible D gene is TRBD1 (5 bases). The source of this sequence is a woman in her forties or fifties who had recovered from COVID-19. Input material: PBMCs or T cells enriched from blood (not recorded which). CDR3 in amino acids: CASSDQGISSYNSPLHF. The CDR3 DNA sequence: TGTGCCAGCAGTGACCAGGGCATTAGCTCCTATAATTCACCCCTCCACTTT.